The 14 T cell receptor beta chains reported below all come from one sample, sequenced in a study of OX40 agonist ivuxolimab in advanced cancers. Sequencing used immunoSEQ multiplex PCR; TCRdb keeps in-frame clones, though not all of them. The sample has approximately 79,000 clones, around 86% seen once. The sample was CD4+ or CD8+ T cells sorted from blood, taken in a trial of the OX40 agonist ivuxolimab. The origin of the receptors is an adult with an advanced solid tumor such as melanoma, head and neck, liver or kidney cancer.

The rearrangement links TRBV5-1 to TRBJ1-1; the D is unclear. This CDR3 is built from 14 residues. Trimming pared 2 bases from V and 0 bases from J, leaving 8 bases between. Germline V gives CDR1 SGHRS, CDR2 YFSETQ. The CDR3 loop reads CASSLPGLNTEAFF. In nucleotides, the CDR3 is TGCGCCAGCAGCTTACCAGGCCTGAACACTGAAGCTTTCTTT.

The chain joins TRBV11-2 to TRBJ2-7, with 7 positions matching TRBD2. The germline V gene encodes CDR1 SGHAT and CDR2 FQNNGV. The CDR3 runs 14 residues. V was clipped by 5 bases and J by 3 bases; unmatched bases: 7. For the CDR3, the DNA is TGTGCCAGCAGCCAAGTGCGGGGGAACTACGAGCAGTACTTC. Amino acid sequence: CASSQVRGNYEQYF.

The J gene is TRBJ1-4, the V gene TRBV10-3; 7 bases are a match to TRBD1. In germline, CDR1 is ENHRY, CDR2 SYGVKD. V dropped 5 bases and J dropped 8; count of bases not matched to a gene: 8. The CDR3 consists of 14 residues. The CDR3 region is CAISKQGSLEKLFF. CDR3 in DNA: TGTGCCATCAGTAAACAGGGGTCTTTGGAAAAACTGTTTTTT.

The chain is built from TRBV5-1 and TRBJ2-5; D gene ambiguous. CDR1 and CDR2 (germline): SGHRS, YFSETQ. The CDR3 is 13 residues long. V dropped 2 bases and J dropped 3 bases, with 8 bases sitting between them. In DNA form, the CDR3 reads TGCGCCAGCAGCTTTGGGGTGGAAGAGACCCAGTACTTC. It yields the protein CASSFGVEETQYF.

This clone was seen only once. The chain employs TRBV7-7 and TRBJ2-2; TRBD2 agrees at 8 bases. J gave up 6 bases and V 5 bases, and 8 bases lay outside the gene matches. Germline V CDR1 and CDR2: SSHAT, FNYEAQ (reference sequence). The CDR3 length is 15 residues. The DNA for the CDR3 is TGTGCCAGCAGCATCATGCAGCGGGGGTCCGGGGAGCTGTTTTTT. Translating gives CASSIMQRGSGELFF. Full variable domain (rest looked up from reference TRBV7-7 and TRBJ2-2): GAGVSQSPRYKVTKRGQDVTLRCDPISSHATLYWYQQALGQGPEFLTYFNYEAQPDKSGLPSDRFSAERPEGSISTLTIQRTEQRDSAMYRCASSIMQRGSGELFFGEGSRLTVL.

The chain uses TRBV7-2 and TRBJ2-6, with D unresolved. Germline assignment: CDR1 SGHTA and CDR2 FQGNSA. The CDR3 spans 15 residues. Trimming shortened V by 3 bases and J by 0 bases, and 6 bases separated the two germline ends. CDR3 DNA sequence: TGTGCCAGCAGCTTGATCCGCTCTGGGGCCAACGTCCTGACTTTC. It codes for CASSLIRSGANVLTF.

The chain is built from TRBV20-1 and TRBJ2-3, with a possible D match to TRBD2 (5 bases). The V and J ends lost 4 bases and 7 bases respectively, with 9 bases between them. The germline gives CDR1 DFQATT, CDR2 SNEGSKA (reference sequence). The CDR3 has 11 amino acids. CDR3 in amino acids: CSAKSGNTQYF. CDR3 sequence (DNA): TGCAGTGCTAAGAGCGGTAATACGCAGTATTTT.

V and J are TRBV25-1 and TRBJ2-7; D is undetermined. V was shortened by 8 bases and J by 3 bases, with 5 bases between the two germline ends. CDR3 length: 10 residues. CDR1 is MGHDK and CDR2 is SYGVNS in the germline V gene. The CDR3 DNA reads as TGTGCCAGCCGCAGCTACGAGCAGTACTTC. Translated, it gives CASRSYEQYF.

The chain combines TRBV5-1 with TRBJ1-5; D gene uncertain. Per the germline V gene, CDR1 is SGHRS and CDR2 is YFSETQ. CDR3 length equals 15 residues. Trimming took 0 bases from V and 3 from J, leaving 10 bases between them. Here the CDR3 reads CASSLAPALNQPQHF. The CDR3 nucleotides read TGCGCCAGCAGCTTGGCCCCAGCGCTCAATCAGCCCCAGCATTTT.

This clone was detected only once. The rearrangement uses TRBV7-2 and TRBJ2-3; D gene unclear. CDR1 and CDR2 (germline): SGHTA, FQGNSA. This CDR3 spans 13 amino acids. Trimming left V 1 base short and J 6 bases short, with 8 bases between. CDR3 sequence (DNA): TGTGCCAGCAGCTTAGTAAGGCGGGATACGCAGTATTTT. It translates to CASSLVRRDTQYF.

The chain links TRBV7-3 to TRBJ2-1; TRBD2 aligns across 9 bases. Per germline, CDR1 SGHTA and CDR2 FQGTGA. This CDR3 contains 15 residues. V gave up 5 bases and J gave up 8 bases; unmatched junction bases: 10. The CDR3 is CASSAGGSGGDEQFF. The CDR3 region has the DNA TGTGCCAGCAGCGCGGGAGGGTCAGGCGGCGATGAGCAGTTCTTC. The entire variable domain, with the rest obtained from reference TRBV7-3 and TRBJ2-1, is as follows: GAGVSQTPSNKVTEKGKYVELRCDPISGHTALYWYRQSLGQGPEFLIYFQGTGAADDSGLPNDRFFAVRPEGSVSTLKIQRTERGDSAVYLCASSAGGSGGDEQFFGPGTRLTVL.

The rearrangement links TRBV6-5 to TRBJ1-2; D is unresolved. The CDR3 sequence is 13 residues long. V was trimmed by 6 bases and J by 2 bases, leaving 10 bases between them. Germline V gene data show CDR1 as MNHEY and CDR2 as SVGAGI. CDR3 loop: CASSQRPNYGYTF. The CDR3 DNA follows: TGTGCCAGCAGCCAGCGACCCAACTATGGCTACACCTTC.

The genes are TRBV18 and TRBJ2-7; 9 bases are shared with TRBD1. There are 14 residues in the CDR3. Per germline, CDR1 KGHSH and CDR2 LQKENI. Trimming cost V 5 bases and J 6 bases; bases outside gene matches: 8. DNA for the CDR3: TGTGCCAGCTCAGGGGACAGGGTCGAGCGCGAGCAGTACTTC. It is translated as CASSGDRVEREQYF.

The rearrangement links TRBV7-3 to TRBJ2-4; maybe TRBD2 (5 bases). Trimming cost V 2 bases and J 6 bases, with 8 bases left between them. The CDR3 is 13 amino acids. Germline CDR1 and CDR2: SGHTA and FQGTGA. The CDR3 nucleotides read TGTGCCAGCAGCTTATCCCGGGGAAACATTCAGTACTTC. As protein: CASSLSRGNIQYF.